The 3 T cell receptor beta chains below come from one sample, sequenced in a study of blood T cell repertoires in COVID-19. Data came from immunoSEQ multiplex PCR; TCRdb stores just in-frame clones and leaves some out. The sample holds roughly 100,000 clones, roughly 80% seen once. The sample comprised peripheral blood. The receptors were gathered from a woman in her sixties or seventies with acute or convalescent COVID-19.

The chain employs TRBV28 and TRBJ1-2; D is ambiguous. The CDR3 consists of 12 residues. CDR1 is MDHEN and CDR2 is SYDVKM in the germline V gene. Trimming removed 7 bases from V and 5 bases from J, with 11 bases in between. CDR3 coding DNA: TGTGCCAGCACGAACAGCCAATATGGCTACACCTTC. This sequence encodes CASTNSQYGYTF.

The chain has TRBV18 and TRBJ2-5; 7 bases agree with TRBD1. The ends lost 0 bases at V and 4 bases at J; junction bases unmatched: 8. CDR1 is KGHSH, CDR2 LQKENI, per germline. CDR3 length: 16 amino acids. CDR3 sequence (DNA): TGTGCCAGCTCACCACCTACAGGGGCGAGGGGAGAGACCCAGTACTTC. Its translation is CASSPPTGARGETQYF.

The CDR3 DNA is TGCGCCAGCAGCCAAGTAGGGGGCCGTTCTCCATACAATGAGCAGTTCTTC. This gives the protein CASSQVGGRSPYNEQFF. This rearrangement joins TRBV4-1 to TRBJ2-1; 7 bases line up with TRBD1. Germline values: CDR1 MGHRA, CDR2 YSYEKL. This CDR3 comprises 17 residues. Trimming took 1 base from V and 4 from J; bases not matched to a gene: 10.